Listed here is a single TCR beta chain. As yet, its antigen is unknown. This record comes from a study of shared clonotypes between healthy human individuals. Everyone who donated was a Caucasian adult who lived in Nashville, Tennessee. The investigators split CD4+ cells into a CD45RA+ naive subset and a CD45RA-negative memory subset. Repertoires were generated with immunoSEQ multiplex PCR, while TCRdb's copy carries only in-frame clones and drops some. Counted here are roughly 2.2 million clones, roughly 90% occurring once; the ten biggest clones make up approximately 0.4%. V lost 4 bases and J lost 2, with 19 bases in between. The CDR3 has 17 amino acids. CDR1 and CDR2 (germline): MDHEN, SYDVKM. Study-wide results and caveats: Some naive CD4 clonotypes, about 5.5%, turned up in common across several donors. Inspection by rarefaction showed sorted-subset sequencing to be incomplete despite large depth.

The chain joins TRBV28 to TRBJ2-3, with D possibly being TRBD2 (6 bases). The receptor was derived from a man younger than 30 in good health. Some clones in this sample may be carry-over from other donors' samples. Sequenced input: naive CD4+ T cells from PBMCs. Noted subset: CD45RA+ positively selected. The DNA of the CDR3 is TGTGCCAGCAGTTCTGGCGGGACGGGCCCTTACACAGATACGCAGTATTTT. It specifies CASSSGGTGPYTDTQYF.